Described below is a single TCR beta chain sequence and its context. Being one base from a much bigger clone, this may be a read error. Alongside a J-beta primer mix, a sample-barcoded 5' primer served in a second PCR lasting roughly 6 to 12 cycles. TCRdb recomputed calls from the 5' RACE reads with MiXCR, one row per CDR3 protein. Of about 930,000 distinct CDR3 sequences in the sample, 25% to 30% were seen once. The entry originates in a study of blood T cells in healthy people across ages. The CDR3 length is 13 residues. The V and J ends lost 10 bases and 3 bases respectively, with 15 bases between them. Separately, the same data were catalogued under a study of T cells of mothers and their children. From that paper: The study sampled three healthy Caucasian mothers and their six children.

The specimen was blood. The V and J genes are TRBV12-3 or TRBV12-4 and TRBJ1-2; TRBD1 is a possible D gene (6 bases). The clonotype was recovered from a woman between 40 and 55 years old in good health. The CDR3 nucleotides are TGTGCCACCCGCGGAGCAGGGGACTATGGCTACACCTTC. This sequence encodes CATRGAGDYGYTF.